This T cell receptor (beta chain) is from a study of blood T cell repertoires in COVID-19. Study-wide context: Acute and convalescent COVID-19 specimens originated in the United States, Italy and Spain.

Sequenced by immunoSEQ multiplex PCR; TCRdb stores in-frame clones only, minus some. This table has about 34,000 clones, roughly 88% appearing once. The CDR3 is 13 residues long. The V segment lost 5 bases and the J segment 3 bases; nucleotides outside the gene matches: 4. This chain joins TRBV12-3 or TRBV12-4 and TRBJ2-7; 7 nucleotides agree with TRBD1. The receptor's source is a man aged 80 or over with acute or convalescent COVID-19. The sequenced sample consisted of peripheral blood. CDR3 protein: CASSLTGVYEQYF. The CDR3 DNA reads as TGTGCCAGCAGTCTTACAGGGGTCTACGAGCAGTACTTC.